This T cell receptor (beta chain) comes out of a study of preoperative IRX-2 immunotherapy in early breast cancer. This CDR3 comprises 15 residues. V was cut by 3 bases and J by 7 bases, with 18 bases left in between. Germline V gene sequence: CDR1 SGHVS, CDR2 FNYEAQ. This clone was found once. Treatment specified: preoperative locoregional IRX-2 cytokine immunotherapy. Samples came from a phase Ib trial of preoperative locoregional IRX-2 cytokine immunotherapy. The repertoire was sequenced with immunoSEQ multiplex PCR; TCRdb's copy has only in-frame clones and lacks some. The table lists roughly 24,000 clones, 75% of them singletons.

The TCR comes from a human donor with breast cancer. The chain couples TRBV7-6 to TRBJ1-2, with D maybe TRBD1 (5 bases). The sequencing used lymph node tissue, collected after IRX-2 immunotherapy. The CDR3 DNA reads as TGTGCCAGCAGCTTGGGGCAAGGGTCGGCGCGTGGCTACACCTTC. Its protein product is CASSLGQGSARGYTF.